These 19 T cell receptor beta chains were sequenced from one sample in a study of identical twins. One entry per CDR3 protein, called by TCRdb with MiXCR from the 5' RACE reads. Of about 530,000 distinct CDR3 sequences in the sample, around 15% were seen once. These data also featured in a second study, about yellow fever vaccine responses in identical twins.

Sample: CD4+ T cells sorted from blood. The origin of the receptors is a woman aged 18-30 years in good health.

This clonotype was detected only a few times. The rearrangement joins TRBV5-4 to TRBJ2-3; D unresolved. Trimming cost V 0 bases and J 4 bases, with 6 bases left between them. This CDR3 is built from 13 residues. From germline, CDR1 is SGHNT and CDR2 YYREEE (reference sequence). CDR3 sequence (DNA): TGTGCCAGCAGCTTGGAGGCTTCAGATACGCAGTATTTT. Protein: CASSLEASDTQYF.

This clonotype was counted between two and nine times. The V call is TRBV4-2, the J call TRBJ2-7; TRBD2 agrees at 10 bases. Unmatched junction bases numbered 6, after V lost 0 bases and J lost 4 bases. The CDR3 is 16 residues long. Germline assignment: CDR1 LGHNA and CDR2 YNFKEQ. The CDR3: CASSQDLSSGRYEQYF. The CDR3 nucleotides read TGTGCCAGCAGCCAAGATTTGAGTAGCGGGAGGTACGAGCAGTACTTC.

V usage is TRBV28 and J usage is TRBJ2-7; D possibly corresponds to TRBD1 (6 bases). Trimming left V 3 bases short and J 7 bases short, with 16 bases between. The CDR3 consists of 14 residues. The germline CDR1 and CDR2 sequences are MDHEN and SYDVKM. CDR3 DNA: TGTGCCAGCAGTTTGGTCAGCCCTAGGGGGGAGCAGTACGTC. Translating gives CASSLVSPRGEQYV.

This chain links TRBV12-3 or TRBV12-4 with TRBJ2-3; no firm D call. V lost 3 bases and J lost 2, with 12 bases in between. The CDR3 runs 15 residues. CDR3 bases: TGTGCCAGCAGTTTTCTCCTCGACCACACAGATACGCAGTATTTT. Residues: CASSFLLDHTDTQYF.

This chain uses TRBV18 with TRBJ1-1; TRBD1 aligns across 9 bases. Germline CDR1 and CDR2: KGHSH and LQKENI. The CDR3 covers 15 residues. Trimming took 5 bases from V and 1 from J; bases not matched to a gene: 5. For the CDR3, the DNA is TGTGCCAGCTCAACCGGGACAGGGACGAACACTGAAGCTTTCTTT. Its translation: CASSTGTGTNTEAFF. The variable domain in full, completed from reference TRBV18 and TRBJ1-1, reads NAGVMQNPRHLVRRRGQEARLRCSPMKGHSHVYWYRQLPEEGLKFMVYLQKENIIDESGMPKERFSAEFPKEGPSILRIQQVVRGDSAAYFCASSTGTGTNTEAFFGQGTRLTVV.

The table lists this clonotype with a few counts. The rearrangement uses TRBV29-1 and TRBJ1-2, with D perhaps matching TRBD1 (6 bases). V shed 6 bases and J shed 5 bases, with 13 bases lying between them. The CDR3 consists of 12 residues. CDR1 is SQVTM, CDR2 ANQGSEA, per germline. The CDR3 DNA reads as TGCAGCGTCCCGGTTAGGGGGTATGGCTACACCTTC. It yields the protein CSVPVRGYGYTF. Complete variable domain (other parts from reference TRBV29-1 and TRBJ1-2): SAVISQKPSRDICQRGTSLTIQCQVDSQVTMMFWYRQQPGQSLTLIATANQGSEATYESGFVIDKFPISRPNLTFSTLTVSNMSPEDSSIYLCSVPVRGYGYTFGSGTRLTVV.

This clonotype came up many times. J is TRBJ2-2 and V is TRBV5-6; D gene uncertain. V shed 4 bases and J shed 4 bases, with 11 bases lying between them. The CDR3 totals 14 residues. CDR1 is SGHDT and CDR2 is YYEEEE in the germline V gene. The CDR3 is CASSPRRGTGELFF. The DNA for the CDR3 is TGTGCCAGCAGCCCCAGACGCGGCACCGGGGAGCTGTTTTTT.

This clonotype was recorded a few times. The chain employs TRBV28 and TRBJ2-7; 12 bases agree with TRBD2. Germline-derived CDR1 and CDR2 are MDHEN and SYDVKM. The CDR3 sequence is 17 residues long. V shed 4 bases, J shed 3 bases, and the junction held 10 bases outside the gene matches. CDR3 DNA: TGTGCCAGCAGTTCGATTTCTAGCGGGAGGGCTGTCTACGAGCAGTACTTC. Translation: CASSSISSGRAVYEQYF.

This chain joins TRBV10-3 and TRBJ2-2; 11 bases align to TRBD2. This CDR3 is built from 15 residues. V trimming: 8 bases; J trimming: 0 bases; junction bases outside the gene matches: 2. Germline loops: CDR1 ENHRY, CDR2 SYGVKD. CDR3 nucleotide sequence: TGTGCCATCTTTAGCGGGGGGGCGAACACCGGGGAGCTGTTTTTT. Protein product: CAIFSGGANTGELFF.

This clonotype was seen at least ten times. This chain joins TRBV29-1 and TRBJ2-2, with D hard to call. This CDR3 region has 16 residues. V was shortened by 1 base and J by 2 bases, with 14 bases between the two germline ends. Germline V gene data show CDR1 as SQVTM and CDR2 as ANQGSEA. CDR3 DNA sequence: TGCAGCGTTGAAGGAGACCAAGATACCAACACCGGGGAGCTGTTTTTT. Translated, it gives CSVEGDQDTNTGELFF.

The chain recombines TRBV5-6 with TRBJ2-7; 8 nucleotides match TRBD2. This CDR3 spans 15 amino acids. Losses at the gene ends were 0 bases for V and 7 bases for J; bases not matched to a gene: 9. Germline V gene sequence: CDR1 SGHDT, CDR2 YYEEEE. CDR3 amino acids: CASSLGIAGPWEQYV. CDR3 nucleotides: TGTGCCAGCAGCTTGGGGATAGCGGGGCCATGGGAGCAGTACGTC.

This clonotype was picked up many times. The rearrangement joins TRBV5-1 to TRBJ2-7; a weak D match, TRBD1 (6 bases). The CDR3 is made up of 17 amino acids. The germline V and J ends were trimmed by 7 bases and 6 bases, with 29 bases remaining between them. CDR1 is SGHRS, CDR2 YFSETQ, per germline. The CDR3 is CASRVRSTGQQMSEQYF. The CDR3 DNA reads as TGCGCCAGCCGGGTTCGATCGACAGGACAGCAGATGAGCGAGCAGTACTTC.

This chain connects TRBV29-1 to TRBJ2-1; no definite D call. From germline, CDR1 is SQVTM and CDR2 ANQGSEA. The CDR3 is 11 residues long. V was shortened by 4 bases and J by 6 bases, with 7 bases between the two germline ends. For the CDR3, the DNA is TGCAGCGTTGTCCTGACCAATGAGCAGTTCTTC. Protein: CSVVLTNEQFF.

This clonotype was seen many times. The chain uses TRBV5-1 and TRBJ2-2; TRBD1 matches at 7 bases. Trimming removed 10 bases from V and 1 base from J; junction bases left unmatched: 10. From germline, CDR1 is SGHRS and CDR2 YFSETQ. The CDR3 runs to 15 residues. CDR3 loop: CACFPGQMNTGELFF. The CDR3 nucleotides are TGCGCCTGCTTCCCGGGACAGATGAACACCGGGGAGCTGTTTTTT.

The chain couples TRBV20-1 to TRBJ2-1; 9 bases line up with TRBD2. The CDR3 totals 16 residues. Per germline, CDR1 DFQATT and CDR2 SNEGSKA (reference sequence). V lost 2 bases, J lost 5 bases, and 10 bases stayed unmatched. The DNA of the CDR3 is TGCAGTGCTAGAATCATCCTAGCGGGAACAGACAATGAGCAGTTCTTC. It translates to CSARIILAGTDNEQFF.

V and J are TRBV6-5 and TRBJ2-1; 12 bases align to TRBD2. The length of the CDR3 is 16 residues. V dropped 4 bases and J dropped 6; count of bases not matched to a gene: 7. Germline V gene data show CDR1 as MNHEY and CDR2 as SVGAGI. CDR3 in amino acids: CASSSSSGGAFNEQFF. As DNA, the CDR3 is TGTGCCAGCAGTTCCTCTAGCGGGGGGGCATTCAATGAGCAGTTCTTC.

This clonotype showed up just a few times. J is TRBJ2-7 and V is TRBV12-3 or TRBV12-4, with D possibly being TRBD1 or TRBD2 (6 bases each). CDR3 length: 16 amino acids. The ends were cut back, 3 bases at V and 6 bases at J, with 21 bases in the middle. CDR3 DNA: TGTGCCAGCAGTTTCGCCCAAGTCGGGGGCTTCGCCGAGCAGTACTTC. This translates into CASSFAQVGGFAEQYF.

V gene TRBV12-5 combines with J gene TRBJ2-2, with 7 positions matching TRBD2. The CDR3 has 18 residues. V lost 6 bases and J lost 1; bases outside the gene matches: 14. The V gene's germline CDR1 is LGHNT and CDR2 FRNRAP. CDR3 DNA: TGTGCTAGTGGCCTACCTTTTGCGGGAGAAGGGAACACCGGGGAGCTGTTTTTT. Residues: CASGLPFAGEGNTGELFF.

The CDR3 sequence: CASSLVVPETQYF. Here the CDR3 DNA reads TGTGCCAGCAGCTTAGTGGTCCCAGAGACCCAGTACTTC. The chain combines TRBV7-2 with TRBJ2-5, with D uncertain. Trimming took off 1 base at V and 4 bases at J, with 7 bases between the two ends. This CDR3 spans 13 amino acids. Per germline, CDR1 SGHTA and CDR2 FQGNSA.